The T cell receptor (beta chain) under discussion was sequenced for a study of breast tumors, draining lymph nodes, adjacent tissues. In TCRdb, the multiplex PCR reads were re-called with MiXCR into one record per CDR3 protein. The sample consists of 150,000 to 200,000 distinct CDR3 sequences, 25% to 40% of them appearing once. Breast cancer patients provided tissue from their axillary draining lymph nodes. General study results and limits: Compared with lymph nodes, tumors were less diverse; compared with nontumor tissue, more. Compared with basal-like, luminal-like tumors shared significantly more repertoire with nontumor tissue.

There are many counts of this clonotype. The antigen is undetermined. This CDR3 is built from 14 residues. Per the germline V gene, CDR1 is SNHLY and CDR2 is FYNNEI. Germline trimming cut 8 bases from V and 8 bases from J; bases unmatched to any gene: 10. The J gene is TRBJ2-1, the V gene TRBV2; TRBD2 agrees at 9 bases. Sequencing was done on a sample of axillary lymph node tissue. This receptor was identified in a female donor with breast cancer. Some clones in this sample may be carry-over from other donors' samples. CDR3 sequence reads: CASWGGGGVDEQFF. As DNA, the CDR3 is TGTGCCAGCTGGGGGGGCGGGGGGGTGGATGAGCAGTTCTTC.